This TCR beta chain came from a study of T cell changes during pregnancy in multiple sclerosis. Clones were sequenced by immunoSEQ multiplex PCR, and TCRdb holds only the in-frame ones, with some missing. The table records 60,000 to 75,000 clones, roughly 90% of them present only once. The receptor was isolated from a female donor with multiple sclerosis, enrolled in a pregnancy study. The specimen comprised peripheral blood, sampled before pregnancy.

The CDR3 DNA reads as TGTGCCAGCAGTGAACAGGGCAATCAGCCCCAGCATTTT. Its protein product is CASSEQGNQPQHF. The chain has TRBV6-4 and TRBJ1-5; TRBD1 might be the D (5 bases). The CDR3 consists of 13 residues. Germline lookup yields CDR1 MRHNA and CDR2 SNTAGT. Trimming removed 3 bases from V and 2 bases from J, with 5 bases in between.